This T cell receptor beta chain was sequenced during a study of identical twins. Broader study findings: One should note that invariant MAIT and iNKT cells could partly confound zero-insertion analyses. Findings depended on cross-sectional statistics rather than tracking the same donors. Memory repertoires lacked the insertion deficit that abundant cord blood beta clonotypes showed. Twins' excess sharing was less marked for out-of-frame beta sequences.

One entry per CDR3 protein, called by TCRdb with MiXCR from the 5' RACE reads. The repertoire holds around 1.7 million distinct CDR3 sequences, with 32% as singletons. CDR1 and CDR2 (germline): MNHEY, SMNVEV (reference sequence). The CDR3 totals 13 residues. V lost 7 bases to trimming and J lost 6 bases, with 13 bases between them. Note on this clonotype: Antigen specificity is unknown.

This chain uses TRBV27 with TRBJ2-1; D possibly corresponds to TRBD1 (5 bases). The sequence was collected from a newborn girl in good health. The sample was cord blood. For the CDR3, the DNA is TGTGCCAGCACCCTCCAGGGCGCCAATGAGCAGTTCTTC. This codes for CASTLQGANEQFF.